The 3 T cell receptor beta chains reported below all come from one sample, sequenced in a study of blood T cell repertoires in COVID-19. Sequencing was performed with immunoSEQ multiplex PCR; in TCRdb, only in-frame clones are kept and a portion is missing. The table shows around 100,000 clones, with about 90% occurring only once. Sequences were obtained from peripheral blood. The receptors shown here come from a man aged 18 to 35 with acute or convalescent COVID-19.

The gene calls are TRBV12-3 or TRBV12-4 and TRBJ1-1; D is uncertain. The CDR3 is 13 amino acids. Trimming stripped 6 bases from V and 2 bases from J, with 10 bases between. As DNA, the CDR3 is TGTGCCAGCAGCTTAACTAGTAACACTGAAGCTTTCTTT. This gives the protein CASSLTSNTEAFF.

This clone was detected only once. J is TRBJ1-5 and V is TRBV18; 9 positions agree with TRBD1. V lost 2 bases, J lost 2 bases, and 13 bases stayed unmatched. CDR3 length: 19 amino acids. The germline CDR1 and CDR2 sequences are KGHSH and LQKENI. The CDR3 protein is CASSPYTGGANMGNQPQHF. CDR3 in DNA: TGTGCCAGCTCACCATATACAGGGGGCGCGAATATGGGCAATCAGCCCCAGCATTTT.

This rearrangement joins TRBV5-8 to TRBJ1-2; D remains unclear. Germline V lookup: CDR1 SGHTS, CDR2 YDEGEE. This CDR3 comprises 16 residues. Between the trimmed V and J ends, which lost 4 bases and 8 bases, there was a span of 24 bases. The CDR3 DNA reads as TGTGCCAGCAGCCGGAAGAGGGAATCCCCATCGCGGGGCTACACCTTC. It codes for CASSRKRESPSRGYTF.